The next 4 T cell receptor beta chains were all read from a single sample in a study of blood T cells in healthy people across ages. The authors ran a second PCR of 7 to 11 cycles using a sample-barcoded 5' primer and a J-beta primer mix. MiXCR, run by TCRdb on the 5' RACE reads, gives a single entry per CDR3 protein. The sample records more than 1,400,000 distinct CDR3 sequences, roughly 40% being singletons. What was sequenced was blood. These receptors all stem from a woman aged 18-30 years in good health.

The rearrangement joins TRBV7-2 to TRBJ2-2, with TRBD1 matching over 7 bases. The germline gives CDR1 SGHTA, CDR2 FQGNSA. With V trimmed by 1 base and J by 5 bases, 7 bases remained unmatched. The CDR3 is 16 residues long. The CDR3 DNA reads TGTGCCAGCAGCTTAGGAGGGACAGTTGGAACCGGGGAGCTGTTTTTT. It is translated as CASSLGGTVGTGELFF.

This clonotype has more than one count but fewer than ten. This sequence joins TRBV12-3 or TRBV12-4 and TRBJ1-1; 8 bases fit TRBD1. With 7 bases clipped from V and 1 base from J, the junction kept 5 bases outside the gene matches. This CDR3 comprises 14 residues. The CDR3: CASNGDRGNTEAFF. The CDR3, as DNA: TGTGCCAGCAACGGCGACAGGGGGAACACTGAAGCTTTCTTT.

This clonotype has only a few counts. The chain uses TRBV5-6 and TRBJ1-2, with D unresolved. The V end was cut by 5 bases, the J end by 7 bases, with 12 bases between. The CDR3 loop spans 12 amino acids. CDR1 is SGHDT and CDR2 is YYEEEE in the germline V gene. CDR3 nucleotides: TGTGCCAGCAGATCAGGTAGAGGTGGCTACACCTTC. It translates to CASRSGRGGYTF.

V and J are TRBV7-9 and TRBJ2-1, with D unresolved. V shed 2 bases and J shed 4 bases, with 9 bases lying between them. Looked up from germline, CDR1 is SEHNR and CDR2 is FQNEAQ (reference sequence). This CDR3 contains 14 residues. The CDR3: CASSLSKHYNEQFF. CDR3 coding DNA: TGTGCCAGCAGCTTATCTAAGCATTACAATGAGCAGTTCTTC.